The next 18 T cell receptor beta chains were all read from a single sample in a study of blood T cell repertoires in COVID-19 (dated by TCRdb to 2019 to 2021). The library was built by means of the immunoSEQ multiplex PCR assay. TCRdb limited this immuneACCESS table to in-frame rearrangements with V and J called. A share of clones is missing; checked studies link under half to unresolved V genes, and the rest is unexplained. Across this sample there are over 100,000 clones, with approximately 83% seen only once. In total, the top ten clones hold approximately 0.76% of the sample. Sequenced: peripheral blood. These receptors came from a woman in her 70s with acute or convalescent COVID-19.

The chain joins TRBV3-1 (or the pseudogene TRBV3-2) to TRBJ1-2; TRBD1 matches at 9 bases. From germline, CDR1 is LGHDT and CDR2 YNNKEL (reference sequence). The V and J ends lost 3 bases and 6 bases, in that order; junction bases with no gene match: 2. The CDR3 extends over 13 amino acids. CDR3 nucleotide sequence: TGTGCCAGCAGCCACTGGACAGGGGATGGCTACACCTTC. This translates into CASSHWTGDGYTF.

The rearrangement uses TRBV12-3 or TRBV12-4 and TRBJ1-2, with 9 nucleotides matching TRBD1. With V trimmed by 3 bases and J by 8 bases, 4 bases remained unmatched. This CDR3 region has 13 residues. This CDR3 is CASSFATGGGYTF. CDR3 nucleotide sequence: TGTGCCAGCAGTTTTGCGACAGGGGGAGGCTACACCTTC.

The V call is TRBV7-2, the J call TRBJ2-2; 7 bases are a match to TRBD1. This CDR3 region has 19 residues. Germline-derived CDR1 and CDR2 are SGHTA and FQGNSA. V was pared by 5 bases and J by 7 bases, with 22 bases of the junction left unmatched. The CDR3 nucleotides read TGTGCCAGCAGCCCCCGAGGGGGACAGCTAGTTAGCAATCACGGGGAGCTGTTTTTT. Protein: CASSPRGGQLVSNHGELFF. The entire variable domain, with the rest obtained from reference TRBV7-2 and TRBJ2-2, is as follows: GAGVSQSPSNKVTEKGKDVELRCDPISGHTALYWYRQSLGQGLEFLIYFQGNSAPDKSGLPSDRFSAERTGGSVSTLTIQRTQQEDSAVYLCASSPRGGQLVSNHGELFFGEGSRLTVL.

This rearrangement joins TRBV29-1 to TRBJ2-7, with D perhaps matching TRBD1 (6 bases). CDR3 length: 14 amino acids. In germline, CDR1 is SQVTM, CDR2 ANQGSEA. The V and J ends lost 7 bases and 3 bases respectively, with 19 bases between them. The CDR3 bases are TGCAGCGCTCTAACGGACAGTATGAACTACGAGCAGTACTTC. Protein product: CSALTDSMNYEQYF.

This chain links TRBV6-5 with TRBJ2-7; D may be TRBD1 (5 bases). CDR1 is MNHEY and CDR2 is SVGAGI in the germline V gene. The CDR3 contains 16 residues. Deletions cut 0 bases from V and 1 base from J, with 13 bases between. DNA of the CDR3: TGTGCCAGCAGTTACTCGGGGCAGGATCTTTCCTACGAGCAGTACTTC. This gives the protein CASSYSGQDLSYEQYF.

The rearrangement joins TRBV18 to TRBJ2-3; a weak D match, TRBD1 (6 bases). Germline V gene data show CDR1 as KGHSH and CDR2 as LQKENI. V lost 2 bases, J lost 1 base, and 10 bases lay in between. This CDR3 is 15 amino acids long. The CDR3 DNA sequence: TGTGCCAGCTCACCATCTCGACAGGGCACAGATACGCAGTATTTT. Protein: CASSPSRQGTDTQYF.

This rearrangement joins TRBV2 to TRBJ2-1; D is unresolved. Trimming removed 1 base at V and 2 bases at J, with 6 bases between. The CDR3 spans 14 residues. Germline CDR1 and CDR2: SNHLY and FYNNEI. CDR3 sequence: CASSEDSPYNEQFF. The CDR3 coding sequence is TGTGCCAGCAGTGAAGACAGCCCCTACAATGAGCAGTTCTTC.

The rearrangement joins TRBV4-1 to TRBJ2-1; 12 bases line up with TRBD2. V was pared by 4 bases and J by 4 bases, with 14 bases of the junction left unmatched. Germline V gives CDR1 MGHRA, CDR2 YSYEKL. The CDR3 runs 19 residues. The chain's CDR3 is CASSLASGGAQPGYNEQFF. The CDR3 DNA reads as TGCGCCAGCAGCCTAGCTAGCGGGGGGGCCCAACCGGGGTACAATGAGCAGTTCTTC.

This clone was detected only a few times. The chain recombines TRBV2 with TRBJ1-1; D may be TRBD1 (6 bases). CDR1 is SNHLY and CDR2 is FYNNEI in the germline V gene. Trimming left V 7 bases short and J 4 bases short, with 13 bases between. The CDR3 is 13 residues long. CDR3 amino acids: CASMGGAGTEAFF. CDR3 coding DNA: TGTGCCAGCATGGGGGGGGCCGGCACTGAAGCTTTCTTT.

The chain has TRBV10-3 and TRBJ1-1, with 7 bases lining up with TRBD1. The V and J ends lost 0 bases and 3 bases, in that order; junction bases with no gene match: 13. CDR1 ENHRY and CDR2 SYGVKD come from the germline V gene. CDR3 size: 18 residues. CDR3: CAISESPPGTAIDTEAFF. In nucleotides, the CDR3 is TGTGCCATCAGTGAGTCCCCACCCGGGACAGCCATCGACACTGAAGCTTTCTTT.

The V call is TRBV19, the J call TRBJ1-1; D is unresolved. Germline V gene lookup returns CDR1 LNHDA and CDR2 SQIVND (reference sequence). With 2 bases removed from V and 10 bases from J, the gap between germline ends came to 14 bases. CDR3 size: 13 residues. The CDR3 coding sequence is TGTGCCAGTAGTATAAACCCCCAGGCGGGAGCTTTCTTT. This gives the protein CASSINPQAGAFF.

The J gene is TRBJ2-5, the V gene TRBV5-1, with 7 nucleotides matching TRBD1. Germline V gene data show CDR1 as SGHRS and CDR2 as YFSETQ. The length of the CDR3 is 13 residues. The V gene end was trimmed by 4 bases and the J gene end by 2 bases; junction bases not matched to a gene: 2. For the CDR3, the DNA is TGCGCCAGCAGCCGGGGACAGCAAGAGACCCAGTACTTC. It is translated as CASSRGQQETQYF. Full variable domain (rest looked up from reference TRBV5-1 and TRBJ2-5): KAGVTQTPRYLIKTRGQQVTLSCSPISGHRSVSWYQQTPGQGLQFLFEYFSETQRNKGNFPGRFSGRQFSNSRSEMNVSTLELGDSALYLCASSRGQQETQYFGPGTRLLVL.

The rearrangement uses TRBV3-1 (or the pseudogene TRBV3-2) and TRBJ2-2; TRBD2 matches 10 bases. With 5 bases clipped from V and 7 bases from J, the junction kept 7 bases outside the gene matches. The CDR3 consists of 15 residues. Germline-derived CDR1 and CDR2 are LGHDT and YNNKEL (reference sequence). CDR3 DNA sequence: TGTGCCAGCAGCTCGCTAGCGGGAGCGATCGGGGAGCTGTTTTTT. Amino acids: CASSSLAGAIGELFF.

The chain carries TRBV5-4 and TRBJ2-2; D ambiguous. This CDR3 spans 14 amino acids. V dropped 0 bases and J dropped 1 base, with 4 bases sitting between them. Germline V gene lookup returns CDR1 SGHNT and CDR2 YYREEE (reference sequence). This CDR3 is CASSLGQNTGELFF. In DNA form, the CDR3 reads TGTGCCAGCAGCTTGGGGCAGAACACCGGGGAGCTGTTTTTT.

The rearrangement uses TRBV27 and TRBJ1-4, with a tentative D call TRBD1 (5 bases). Germline CDR1 and CDR2: MNHEY and SMNVEV (reference sequence). The CDR3 loop spans 12 amino acids. V dropped 8 bases and J dropped 5 bases, with 9 bases sitting between them. The CDR3 region has the DNA TGTGCCAGCGCCAACAGGAATGAAAAACTGTTTTTT. It codes for CASANRNEKLFF.

The V call is TRBV5-1, the J call TRBJ1-1, with a tentative D call TRBD1 (6 bases). Trimming took off 0 bases at V and 0 bases at J, with 9 bases between the two ends. There are 15 residues in the CDR3. Germline V gene sequence: CDR1 SGHRS, CDR2 YFSETQ. The CDR3 spells CASSLAGTMNTEAFF. The CDR3 DNA sequence: TGCGCCAGCAGCTTGGCCGGGACAATGAACACTGAAGCTTTCTTT.

The V gene is TRBV6-5, the J gene TRBJ2-5; D not resolved. The CDR3 contains 12 residues. CDR1 is MNHEY and CDR2 is SVGAGI in the germline V gene. CDR3: CVVGKMGETQYF. The CDR3, as DNA: TGTGTGGTGGGCAAAATGGGAGAGACCCAGTACTTC.

This chain joins TRBV13 and TRBJ2-1, with D possibly TRBD2 on 6 matching bases. The V end was cut by 0 bases, the J end by 7 bases, with 10 bases between. The length of the CDR3 is 14 residues. Looked up from germline, CDR1 is PRHDT and CDR2 is FYEKMQ (reference sequence). The CDR3 loop reads CASSLGPSANEQFF. Written as DNA, the CDR3 is TGTGCCAGCAGCTTAGGGCCTAGCGCAAATGAGCAGTTCTTC. The whole variable domain, remainder taken from reference TRBV13 and TRBJ2-1, is AAGVIQSPRHLIKEKRETATLKCYPIPRHDTVYWYQQGPGQDPQFLISFYEKMQSDKGSIPDRFSAQQFSDYHSELNMSSLELGDSALYFCASSLGPSANEQFFGPGTRLTVL.